Each of the 4 T cell receptor beta chains below was sequenced from the same sample in a study of T cell responses to AZD1222 COVID-19 vaccine. Sequencing was performed with immunoSEQ multiplex PCR; in TCRdb, only in-frame clones are kept and a portion is missing. The repertoire consists of 120,000 to 150,000 clones, with roughly 91% occurring once and the leading ten covering around 1.9%. The source was peripheral blood, collected on day 0 of AZD1222 vaccination. These receptors were obtained from an adult in good health.

The chain is built from TRBV18 and TRBJ1-1; D is ambiguous. The CDR3 sequence is 16 residues long. Germline V CDR1 and CDR2: KGHSH, LQKENI. V lost 3 bases to trimming and J lost 0 bases, with 14 bases between them. For the CDR3, the DNA is TGTGCCAGCTCACCCATAGGAGGAGGGCTGAACACTGAAGCTTTCTTT. This encodes CASSPIGGGLNTEAFF.

This rearrangement joins TRBV15 to TRBJ1-4; 8 bases map to TRBD1. V lost 0 bases, J lost 6 bases, and 3 bases stayed unmatched. The CDR3 contains 15 residues. Germline V gene sequence: CDR1 LNHNV, CDR2 YYDKDF (reference sequence). In nucleotides, the CDR3 is TGTGCCACCAGCAGAGACAGGGGGCCCGATGAAAAACTGTTTTTT. It is translated as CATSRDRGPDEKLFF.

The CDR3 protein is CASSPRLGEQYF. DNA of the CDR3: TGTGCCAGTAGCCCCAGACTCGGCGAGCAGTACTTC. This sequence joins TRBV19 and TRBJ2-7, with D uncertain. This CDR3 is 12 amino acids long. CDR1 is LNHDA, CDR2 SQIVND, per germline (reference sequence). The V end lost 6 bases, the J end lost 6 bases, and 12 bases lay between the germline ends.

DNA for the CDR3: TGCGCCAGCAGCCAAGATGGGCGGCAAAACACAGATACGCAGTATTTT. It encodes CASSQDGRQNTDTQYF. The rearrangement joins TRBV4-1 to TRBJ2-3; D gene unclear. The CDR3 totals 16 residues. Trimming stripped 0 bases from V and 2 bases from J, with 12 bases between. Germline lookup yields CDR1 MGHRA and CDR2 YSYEKL.